One and the same sample provided the 15 T cell receptor beta chains below, sequenced in a study of radiation and T cells in renal cell carcinoma. Regarding treatment: treatment-naive control, cytoreductive nephrectomy. Assay used: immunoSEQ multiplex PCR; TCRdb lists only in-frame clones, some missing. The sample shows some 21,000 clones, nearly 55% of them seen only once. Sequencing used tumor tissue, obtained from a patient whose treatment was nephrectomy without radiotherapy. Receptors originate from a human donor with renal cell carcinoma.

The V and J genes are TRBV5-1 and TRBJ2-3; 14 bases are shared with TRBD2. The V gene end was trimmed by 3 bases and the J gene end by 2 bases; junction bases not matched to a gene: 14. The CDR3 spans 20 residues. Per germline, CDR1 SGHRS and CDR2 YFSETQ. In nucleotides, the CDR3 is TGCGCCAGCAGCTCCCGACTAGCGGGGGGGCCGTCAACATCCACAGATACGCAGTATTTT. Amino acid sequence: CASSSRLAGGPSTSTDTQYF. The full variable domain, in which reference TRBV5-1 and TRBJ2-3 provide the parts outside the CDR3, is KAGVTQTPRYLIKTRGQQVTLSCSPISGHRSVSWYQQTPGQGLQFLFEYFSETQRNKGNFPGRFSGRQFSNSRSEMNVSTLELGDSALYLCASSSRLAGGPSTSTDTQYFGPGTRLTVL.

The V and J genes are TRBV5-5 and TRBJ2-2, with D perhaps given as TRBD1 or TRBD2 (5 bases each). CDR3 length: 16 residues. The germline gives CDR1 SGHKS, CDR2 YYEKEE (reference sequence). Trimming took 2 bases from V and 2 from J, leaving 13 bases between them. The CDR3 spells CASSFHGTANTGELFF. The CDR3 DNA sequence: TGTGCCAGCAGCTTTCATGGGACGGCTAACACCGGGGAGCTGTTTTTT.

This clone has a handful of counts. The V call is TRBV2, the J call TRBJ2-5, with 11 bases fitting TRBD2. CDR3 size: 15 residues. Trimming took 11 bases from V and 5 from J; bases not matched to a gene: 13. Germline V gene lookup returns CDR1 SNHLY and CDR2 FYNNEI. CDR3 in DNA: TGTGCCCAAGCCTTAGCGGGGGGGCCGGGGGAGACCCAGTACTTC. Protein: CAQALAGGPGETQYF.

The chain couples TRBV30 to TRBJ1-1; tentative D call: TRBD1 (5 bases). Germline CDR1 reads GTSNPN; CDR2 reads SVGIG (reference sequence). The CDR3 contains 12 residues. Trimming removed 8 bases at V and 1 base at J, with 11 bases between. Written as DNA, the CDR3 is TGTGCCGTCGACGGACAGAACACTGAAGCTTTCTTT. This encodes CAVDGQNTEAFF.

The chain is built from TRBV12-5 and TRBJ1-1, with 7 positions matching TRBD1. Germline V gene sequence: CDR1 LGHNT, CDR2 FRNRAP. The CDR3 covers 14 residues. Germline trimming cut 2 bases from V and 1 base from J; bases unmatched to any gene: 1. Here the CDR3 DNA reads TGTGCTAGTGGTTTGTGGACAGGGAACACTGAAGCTTTCTTT. Protein sequence: CASGLWTGNTEAFF.

V and J are TRBV2 and TRBJ1-3, with no clear D. The CDR3 is made up of 15 amino acids. The germline V and J ends were trimmed by 4 bases and 0 bases, with 10 bases remaining between them. CDR1 SNHLY and CDR2 FYNNEI come from the germline V gene. The CDR3 sequence: CASSVYGYSGNTIYF. CDR3 sequence (DNA): TGTGCCAGCAGTGTTTACGGATACTCTGGAAACACCATATATTTT.

This sequence joins TRBV6-5 and TRBJ1-5; TRBD1 matches at 8 bases. Germline V gives CDR1 MNHEY, CDR2 SVGAGI. The length of the CDR3 is 15 residues. J gave up 2 bases and V 2 bases, and 2 bases lay outside the gene matches. CDR3 nucleotide sequence: TGTGCCAGCAGTTACGCAGGGGGCGGCAATCAGCCCCAGCATTTT. It encodes CASSYAGGGNQPQHF.

This clone showed up just a few times. The gene calls are TRBV4-2 and TRBJ1-5; D gene unclear. CDR1 is LGHNA and CDR2 is YNFKEQ in the germline V gene. Trimming shortened V by 2 bases and J by 3 bases, and 11 bases separated the two germline ends. This CDR3 comprises 15 residues. The CDR3 sequence: CASSQSDVPNQPQHF. The CDR3 DNA follows: TGTGCCAGCAGCCAATCGGACGTTCCCAATCAGCCCCAGCATTTT.

The rearrangement links TRBV4-3 to TRBJ2-1; 10 bases match TRBD2. Germline CDR1 reads LGHNA; CDR2 reads YSLEER. This CDR3 has 15 amino acids. V dropped 0 bases and J dropped 10; count of bases not matched to a gene: 6. The DNA for the CDR3 is TGCGCCAGCAGCCAAGATTTTCTAGCGGGGGCCGAGCAGTTCTTC. It yields the protein CASSQDFLAGAEQFF.

V usage is TRBV27 and J usage is TRBJ2-4; a weak D match, TRBD2 (6 bases). The V gene's germline CDR1 is MNHEY and CDR2 SMNVEV (reference sequence). The CDR3 has 14 amino acids. V shed 3 bases and J shed 7 bases, with 13 bases lying between them. CDR3 coding DNA: TGTGCCAGCAGTTTTGCGGGTGGGGGGAACATTCAGTACTTC. It codes for CASSFAGGGNIQYF.

This clone was counted only a few times. The CDR3, as DNA: TGTGCCAGCAACTTGGACAGTCTATACGAGCAGTACTTC. Translating it yields CASNLDSLYEQYF. The chain uses TRBV27 and TRBJ2-7; D is possibly TRBD1 (6 bases). Trimming removed 7 bases from V and 4 bases from J, with 14 bases in between. The CDR3 sequence is 13 residues long. CDR1 is MNHEY, CDR2 SMNVEV, per germline (reference sequence).

DNA of the CDR3: TGTGCCAGCAGTTACGGGATAAACTATGGCTACACCTTC. Encoded protein: CASSYGINYGYTF. The chain is built from TRBV6-5 and TRBJ1-2; no clear D gene. This CDR3 region has 13 residues. V was trimmed by 2 bases and J by 2 bases, leaving 6 bases between them. Germline V gene sequence: CDR1 MNHEY, CDR2 SVGAGI.

The chain links TRBV19 to TRBJ2-7; 8 bases fit TRBD1. Germline values: CDR1 LNHDA, CDR2 SQIVND (reference sequence). This CDR3 spans 15 amino acids. Unmatched junction bases numbered 8, after V lost 5 bases and J lost 2 bases. The CDR3 DNA sequence: TGTGCCAGTAGTCTTAAAGACAGGGGAGCCTACGAGCAGTACTTC. Protein product: CASSLKDRGAYEQYF.

This clone was counted only a few times. The chain carries TRBV11-3 and TRBJ2-7; no clear D gene. CDR1 is SGHNT and CDR2 is YENEEA in the germline V gene. V gave up 0 bases and J gave up 2 bases, with 14 bases separating them. CDR3 length equals 16 residues. The CDR3 reads CASSLEAPRLAYEQYF. The CDR3 nucleotides read TGTGCCAGCAGCTTAGAGGCCCCCAGGTTGGCCTACGAGCAGTACTTC. Using reference TRBV11-3 and TRBJ2-7 for the parts outside the CDR3, the full variable domain is EAGVVQSPRYKIIEKKQPVAFWCNPISGHNTLYWYLQNLGQGPELLIRYENEEAVDDSQLPKDRFSAERLKGVDSTLKIQPAELGDSAVYLCASSLEAPRLAYEQYFGPGTRLTVT.

The chain has TRBV25-1 and TRBJ2-1, with 10 bases lining up with TRBD1. From germline, CDR1 is MGHDK and CDR2 SYGVNS. The CDR3 length is 15 residues. Unmatched junction bases numbered 8, after V lost 4 bases and J lost 8 bases. The CDR3 region has the DNA TGTGCCAGCAGTGGACAGGGGGCCTATCAATATGAGCAGTTCTTC. Translation: CASSGQGAYQYEQFF.